The following is a T cell receptor (beta chain) sequence with its context. Between the trimmed V and J ends, which lost 4 bases and 4 bases, there was a span of 13 bases. From germline, CDR1 is GTSNPN and CDR2 SVGIG (reference sequence). CDR3 size: 14 residues. The data are from a study of T cell changes during pregnancy in multiple sclerosis. TCRdb keeps only in-frame clones here, not all; method: immunoSEQ multiplex PCR. The sample holds some 97,000 clones, 85% to 95% seen once. The material sequenced was peripheral blood, taken before pregnancy. The chain couples TRBV30 to TRBJ2-2; maybe TRBD1 (5 bases). This clonotype was sampled from a female donor with multiple sclerosis, enrolled in a pregnancy study. The CDR3 region has the DNA TGTGCCTGGACTCGCAGGGCGAGCACCGGGGAGCTGTTTTTT. Its translation is CAWTRRASTGELFF.